One and the same sample provided the 27 T cell receptor beta chains below, sequenced in a study of blood T cell repertoires in COVID-19. Method: immunoSEQ multiplex PCR; TCRdb's copy keeps in-frame clones and lacks some. The sample lists 60,000 to 70,000 clones; about 80% were seen once. Sequencing used peripheral blood. These receptors all come from a man aged 55 to 69 with acute or convalescent COVID-19.

The rearrangement joins TRBV4-3 to TRBJ1-1; D unresolved. Germline V CDR1 and CDR2: LGHNA, YSLEER. This CDR3 has 14 residues. V lost 1 base, J lost 4 bases, and 10 bases lay in between. This CDR3 is CASSQAWGGTEAFF. The DNA for the CDR3 is TGCGCCAGCAGCCAAGCGTGGGGAGGCACTGAAGCTTTCTTT.

The gene calls are TRBV18 and TRBJ1-1; 10 bases line up with TRBD1. Per germline, CDR1 KGHSH and CDR2 LQKENI. The V gene end was trimmed by 6 bases and the J gene end by 5 bases; junction bases not matched to a gene: 6. The CDR3 runs 14 residues. The DNA for the CDR3 is TGTGCCAGCTCCCCGGGGACAGGGGTGACTGAAGCTTTCTTT. Amino acid sequence: CASSPGTGVTEAFF.

The chain recombines TRBV7-9 with TRBJ2-3, with no clear D. The CDR3 contains 13 residues. The germline gives CDR1 SEHNR, CDR2 FQNEAQ (reference sequence). The germline V and J ends were trimmed by 5 bases and 6 bases, with 12 bases remaining between them. CDR3 sequence (DNA): TGTGCCAGCAGCCCTAAGTTCGCGGATACGCAGTATTTT. Its protein product is CASSPKFADTQYF.

The genes are TRBV5-5 and TRBJ2-7; TRBD1 aligns across 7 bases. CDR3 length: 16 residues. Germline V gene sequence: CDR1 SGHKS, CDR2 YYEKEE (reference sequence). The trim removed 0 bases at V and 0 bases at J, leaving 6 bases unmatched. This CDR3 is CASSLVKGASSYEQYF. The CDR3 region has the DNA TGTGCCAGCAGCTTGGTCAAGGGGGCGAGCTCCTACGAGCAGTACTTC. Full variable domain (missing parts from reference TRBV5-5 and TRBJ2-7): DAGVTQSPTHLIKTRGQQVTLRCSPISGHKSVSWYQQVLGQGPQFIFQYYEKEERGRGNFPDRFSARQFPNYSSELNVNALLLGDSALYLCASSLVKGASSYEQYFGPGTRLTVT.

V and J are TRBV5-1 and TRBJ1-6; D might be TRBD1 (6 bases). V was pared by 4 bases and J by 7 bases, with 15 bases between. This CDR3 has 15 residues. Germline CDR1 is SGHRS and CDR2 is YFSETQ. The CDR3 loop reads CASSLEWDTNSPLHF. CDR3 DNA: TGCGCCAGCAGCCTGGAGTGGGACACAAATTCACCCCTCCACTTT. The whole variable domain, filled in from reference TRBV5-1 and TRBJ1-6, reads KAGVTQTPRYLIKTRGQQVTLSCSPISGHRSVSWYQQTPGQGLQFLFEYFSETQRNKGNFPGRFSGRQFSNSRSEMNVSTLELGDSALYLCASSLEWDTNSPLHFGNGTRLTVT.

This chain links TRBV7-2 with TRBJ2-2, with 7 positions matching TRBD1. V trimming: 5 bases; J trimming: 5 bases; junction bases outside the gene matches: 5. The CDR3 runs to 14 residues. CDR1 is SGHTA and CDR2 is FQGNSA in the germline V gene. CDR3 DNA sequence: TGTGCCAGCAGCAGACAGGGTTGGACCGGGGAGCTGTTTTTT. Translation: CASSRQGWTGELFF. Supplemented by reference TRBV7-2 and TRBJ2-2, the full variable domain reads GAGVSQSPSNKVTEKGKDVELRCDPISGHTALYWYRQSLGQGLEFLIYFQGNSAPDKSGLPSDRFSAERTGGSVSTLTIQRTQQEDSAVYLCASSRQGWTGELFFGEGSRLTVL.

The rearrangement joins TRBV14 to TRBJ2-2, with D perhaps TRBD1 (6 bases). The V end was cut by 4 bases, the J end by 6 bases, with 21 bases between. The CDR3 covers 17 residues. Per the germline V gene, CDR1 is SGHDN and CDR2 is FVKESK. The CDR3 region has the DNA TGTGCCAGCAGCCCCCGGACAGCCTTGGGTAGGGCCGGGGAGCTGTTTTTT. This codes for CASSPRTALGRAGELFF.

This sequence joins TRBV27 and TRBJ1-1; no firm D call. CDR3 length: 14 amino acids. V was shortened by 1 base and J by 0 bases, with 6 bases between the two germline ends. In germline, CDR1 is MNHEY, CDR2 SMNVEV (reference sequence). The CDR3 here is CASSLLGVNTEAFF. In nucleotides, the CDR3 is TGTGCCAGCAGTTTATTGGGCGTGAACACTGAAGCTTTCTTT.

This clone was counted only a few times. The V call is TRBV19, the J call TRBJ2-2; possible D gene TRBD1, 5 bases. Trimming pared 1 base from V and 1 base from J, leaving 10 bases between. Looked up from germline, CDR1 is LNHDA and CDR2 is SQIVND (reference sequence). This CDR3 has 16 residues. In DNA, the CDR3 is TGTGCCAGTAGTATAGGAACAGGCTGGAACACCGGGGAGCTGTTTTTT. This encodes CASSIGTGWNTGELFF.

The chain couples TRBV18 to TRBJ2-2, with a tentative D call TRBD1 (5 bases). Per germline, CDR1 KGHSH and CDR2 LQKENI. The CDR3 sequence is 16 residues long. V was cut by 2 bases and J by 1 base, with 11 bases left in between. In DNA, the CDR3 is TGTGCCAGCTCACCAAGACAGAACAGGAACACCGGGGAGCTGTTTTTT. Translating gives CASSPRQNRNTGELFF.

The CDR3, as DNA: TGTGCCAGTAGTTCCCAGACAGCACCCTACGAGCAGTACGTC. Translated, it gives CASSSQTAPYEQYV. The genes are TRBV19 and TRBJ2-7, with D possibly matching TRBD1 (5 bases). V lost 5 bases and J lost 2, with 13 bases in between. The CDR3 is 14 amino acids. Germline V gene sequence: CDR1 LNHDA, CDR2 SQIVND (reference sequence).

The chain carries TRBV5-4 and TRBJ2-3, with 7 bases that match TRBD2. The CDR3 has 16 residues. V was clipped by 0 bases and J by 4 bases; unmatched bases: 8. The V gene's germline CDR1 is SGHNT and CDR2 YYREEE (reference sequence). CDR3 residues: CASSLATGGRADTQYF. CDR3 in DNA: TGTGCCAGCAGCTTGGCTACGGGGGGTCGGGCAGATACGCAGTATTTT.

The rearrangement links TRBV20-1 to TRBJ1-1; D not certain. The CDR3 runs 10 residues. V gave up 1 base and J gave up 8 bases, with 5 bases separating them. Germline V gene lookup returns CDR1 DFQATT and CDR2 SNEGSKA (reference sequence). The CDR3 reads CSARAFEAFF. The CDR3 coding sequence is TGCAGTGCTAGAGCTTTCGAAGCTTTCTTT.

The rearrangement uses TRBV2 and TRBJ2-3; weak D call: TRBD2 (6 bases). V lost 9 bases, J lost 2 bases, and 12 bases lay in between. CDR1 and CDR2 (germline): SNHLY, FYNNEI. This CDR3 is 13 amino acids long. The CDR3 is CARSAGPTDTQYF. The CDR3 nucleotides read TGTGCCAGAAGCGCGGGGCCCACAGATACGCAGTATTTT.

This chain connects TRBV7-2 to TRBJ1-6; 8 bases fit TRBD1. The CDR3 extends over 16 amino acids. After removal of 3 bases from V and 6 bases from J, the junction contained 7 bases not matched to a gene. Germline loops: CDR1 SGHTA, CDR2 FQGNSA. CDR3 sequence reads: CASSFSGGFGNSPLHF. The CDR3 DNA reads TGTGCCAGCAGCTTTTCAGGGGGCTTTGGTAATTCACCCCTCCACTTT.

V gene TRBV2 combines with J gene TRBJ1-1; D remains ambiguous. In germline, CDR1 is SNHLY, CDR2 FYNNEI. V dropped 1 base and J dropped 1 base, with 10 bases sitting between them. The CDR3 runs to 15 residues. The CDR3 loop reads CASSEGRRRNTEAFF. Here the CDR3 DNA reads TGTGCCAGCAGTGAAGGTCGCAGGCGGAACACTGAAGCTTTCTTT.

The chain has TRBV5-4 and TRBJ1-3; perhaps TRBD1 as D (5 bases). The V end lost 0 bases, the J end lost 3 bases, and 7 bases lay between the germline ends. The CDR3 spans 14 residues. Germline CDR1 and CDR2: SGHNT and YYREEE (reference sequence). CDR3 loop: CASSLAGFGNTIYF. In DNA form, the CDR3 reads TGTGCCAGCAGCTTGGCAGGGTTTGGAAACACCATATATTTT.

The J gene is TRBJ1-5, the V gene TRBV10-3; D not certain. Germline lookup yields CDR1 ENHRY and CDR2 SYGVKD. This CDR3 is built from 13 residues. V was clipped by 2 bases and J by 4 bases, with 6 bases between them. The CDR3 nucleotides are TGTGCCATCAGTGAGGGGGAGAATCAGCCCCAGCATTTT. This sequence encodes CAISEGENQPQHF.

This chain connects TRBV9 to TRBJ2-1, with D possibly matching TRBD2 (6 bases). This CDR3 comprises 16 residues. Looked up from germline, CDR1 is SGDLS and CDR2 is YYNGEE. V lost 3 bases to trimming and J lost 10 bases, with 23 bases between them. The CDR3 sequence is CASSAYLGGSGNEQFF. Here the CDR3 DNA reads TGTGCCAGCAGCGCCTATTTGGGAGGTTCGGGGAACGAGCAGTTCTTC. The entire variable domain, with the rest obtained from reference TRBV9 and TRBJ2-1, is as follows: DSGVTQTPKHLITATGQRVTLRCSPRSGDLSVYWYQQSLDQGLQFLIQYYNGEERAKGNILERFSAQQFPDLHSELNLSSLELGDSALYFCASSAYLGGSGNEQFFGPGTRLTVL.

The chain has TRBV20-1 and TRBJ2-1; 13 bases are shared with TRBD2. With V trimmed by 3 bases and J by 6 bases, 2 bases remained unmatched. Per germline, CDR1 DFQATT and CDR2 SNEGSKA (reference sequence). The CDR3 is 14 residues long. Here the CDR3 DNA reads TGCAGTGCTAGTCGACTAGCGGGGGGCAATGAGCAGTTCTTC. It encodes CSASRLAGGNEQFF.

V gene TRBV12-3 or TRBV12-4 combines with J gene TRBJ2-5; 12 bases line up with TRBD1. The CDR3 consists of 13 residues. The trim removed 6 bases at V and 7 bases at J, leaving 3 bases unmatched. The CDR3 loop reads CASRGQGAGTQYF. CDR3 nucleotide sequence: TGTGCCAGCAGGGGACAGGGGGCTGGGACCCAGTACTTC.

This clone was detected only a few times. The CDR3 here is CASTLRGELEAFF. Here the CDR3 DNA reads TGTGCCAGCACCCTCCGGGGGGAGCTTGAAGCTTTCTTT. The rearrangement joins TRBV12-3 or TRBV12-4 to TRBJ1-1; D may be TRBD1 (5 bases). The CDR3 runs to 13 residues. V lost 7 bases, J lost 7 bases, and 16 bases lay in between.

The chain carries TRBV3-1 (or the pseudogene TRBV3-2) and TRBJ2-5; 8 positions match TRBD2. Germline CDR1 reads LGHDT; CDR2 reads YNNKEL (reference sequence). The junction had 2 bases not matched to a gene; V was cut back by 6 bases and J by 5 bases. The CDR3 contains 12 residues. CDR3 DNA: TGTGCCAGCAGAGCGGGGGTGGAGACCCAGTACTTC. Residues: CASRAGVETQYF.

V is TRBV11-2 and J is TRBJ2-7; D is undetermined. CDR3 length: 11 residues. V was shortened by 5 bases and J by 3 bases, with 5 bases between the two germline ends. Per germline, CDR1 SGHAT and CDR2 FQNNGV. The DNA of the CDR3 is TGTGCCAGCAGCCCCCACTACGAGCAGTACTTC. This codes for CASSPHYEQYF.

The V call is TRBV4-2, the J call TRBJ2-5; D is unclear. V was trimmed by 0 bases and J by 5 bases, leaving 22 bases between them. Per germline, CDR1 LGHNA and CDR2 YNFKEQ. The CDR3 has 18 residues. As DNA, the CDR3 is TGTGCCAGCAGCCAAGATCGCCGAGCTCCCTCGATACCGGAGACCCAGTACTTC. Its translation: CASSQDRRAPSIPETQYF.

The genes are TRBV5-6 and TRBJ1-6, with D possibly TRBD1 on 6 matching bases. Looked up from germline, CDR1 is SGHDT and CDR2 is YYEEEE. This CDR3 has 15 residues. V lost 0 bases and J 7 bases, leaving 11 bases between the germline ends. The CDR3 DNA reads TGTGCCAGCAGCTTGGGGCCAGGGGACAATTCACCCCTCCACTTT. Protein product: CASSLGPGDNSPLHF.

This clone was seen a handful of times. The chain employs TRBV15 and TRBJ2-1; TRBD2 agrees at 10 bases. The germline CDR1 and CDR2 sequences are LNHNV and YYDKDF (reference sequence). Trimming cost V 6 bases and J 5 bases; bases outside gene matches: 13. The CDR3 is made up of 17 amino acids. CDR3 DNA: TGTGCCACCAGTAAAGGGAGAGTAGCGGGGGGAAACAATGAGCAGTTCTTC. It specifies CATSKGRVAGGNNEQFF.